This T cell receptor (beta chain) is drawn from a study of vaccination and CD4 T cells after COVID-19. As for treatment: roughly ten-day PBMC culture with coronavirus spike peptide pools or control peptides (ViraFEST assay). PBMCs were cultured at over 1.5 million per well with 7.5 to 10 IU/ml IL-2 and approximately 9.6 ug/ml peptide pools. For this clonotype: Antigen: not known.

This CDR3 has 16 amino acids. From germline, CDR1 is ENHRY and CDR2 SYGVKD. With 4 bases removed from V and 2 bases from J, the gap between germline ends came to 18 bases. Cultured CD4+ T cell DNA underwent sequencing with the Oncomine TCR Beta short-read assay. MiXCR was run by TCRdb on the PCR reads, yielding one entry per CDR3 protein. The sample yields fewer than 20,000 distinct CDR3 sequences, around 70% seen once. The sequence derives from a human donor who had recovered from COVID-19. V gene TRBV10-3 combines with J gene TRBJ2-7; D unclear. The sample was CD4+ T cells from blood, cultured in vitro. The CDR3 here is CAISVGNHPEPYEQYF. DNA for the CDR3: TGTGCCATCAGTGTAGGTAACCACCCAGAACCCTACGAGCAGTACTTC.